This record covers a single T cell receptor (beta chain). Its antigen has not been determined. Nothing much larger sits one base from this clone, and base qualities are not available. These data originate in a study of OX40 agonist ivuxolimab in advanced cancers. General notes on the study: Ivuxolimab was an agonistic, fully human IgG2 monoclonal antibody directed against OX40 (CD134), a costimulatory receptor. Intravenous ivuxolimab was administered to patients every 2 weeks at six dose levels: 0.01, 0.1, 0.3, 1.5, 3 and 10 mg/kg. Among the approximately 50 dose-escalation patients, about 19 had hepatocellular carcinoma, 15 or so melanoma, 9 renal cell carcinoma and 9 head and neck cancer. In the dose-escalation cohort, 75% to 85% of patients were male, and the mean age was 60 years with a range of roughly 23 to 79. Patients were allowed to have had prior anti-PD-1, anti-PD-L1 or anti-CTLA-4 therapy, and more than 30% of the dose-escalation patients had previously received checkpoint inhibitors. Partial responses occurred in three dose-escalation patients: two with cutaneous melanoma and one with hepatocellular carcinoma. Peripheral TCRbeta sequencing aimed to test whether ivuxolimab altered TCR sequence diversity and caused clonal T-cell expansion. The paper covers the monotherapy dose-escalation part of the phase I ivuxolimab trial, which included N ≈ 50 patients.

Patients with autoimmune disease history or receiving systemic immunosuppression were excluded from the trial. Peripheral blood for TCR sequencing was collected from all dose cohorts at baseline, on cycle 4 day 1, and on cycle 7 day 1. The samples were drawn from a first-in-human, open-label, multicenter phase I dose-escalation trial of ivuxolimab. Adults with locally advanced or metastatic melanoma, renal cell carcinoma, hepatocellular carcinoma or head and neck squamous cell carcinoma were enrolled in the trial. Before TCR sequencing, CD4+ T cells and CD8+ T cells from peripheral blood were sorted into separate populations. As encoded in the germline V gene, CDR1 is SGHVS while CDR2 is FQNEAQ. Clipping removes 4 bases from V and 6 bases from J, with 0 as the unmatched junction base count. The CDR3 goes from the cysteine to the phenylalanine over 13 residues. Here the CDR3 DNA is all that survives: 39 bases in frame from base 1.

Genomic DNA was extracted from sorted cells for sequencing of the TCRbeta CDR3 region. TCRbeta CDR3 regions were sequenced using the immunoSEQ Assay. Here the immuneACCESS table is served through TCRdb, limited to in-frame sequences with V and J called. Missing clones are a known gap in these copies; in checked studies unresolved V genes cover under half, and the rest lacks a known reason. The sample data list 70,000 to 90,000 clones, and about 88% of these were observed just once. The ten most abundant clones make up roughly 8% of the sample. What the authors observed across the whole study: On average, CD8+ T cells showed more expanded clones than CD4+ T cells after ivuxolimab. The antigen specificity of the clonally expanded peripheral T cells was not determined. Low levels of normalized T-cell clonal expansion were also seen in some patients who did not respond. At doses of 0.1 to 3.0 mg/kg, clonal expansion of both CD4+ and CD8+ blood T cells was observed from baseline to week 6. In the 0.1-3.0 mg/kg groups, partial responders had among the lowest normalized peripheral clonal expansion, particularly in CD8+ T cells.

The sample here was CD4+ or CD8+ T cells sorted from blood, taken in a trial of the OX40 agonist ivuxolimab. Here the chain combines TRBV7-8 and TRBJ2-1, with 10 central nucleotides matching TRBD1. This clonotype was sampled from an adult with an advanced solid tumor such as melanoma, head and neck, liver or kidney cancer. The sequence in DNA is TGTGCCAGCAGCTGGGACAGGGGCAATGAGCAGTTCTTC. Translated, it gives CASSWDRGNEQFF.